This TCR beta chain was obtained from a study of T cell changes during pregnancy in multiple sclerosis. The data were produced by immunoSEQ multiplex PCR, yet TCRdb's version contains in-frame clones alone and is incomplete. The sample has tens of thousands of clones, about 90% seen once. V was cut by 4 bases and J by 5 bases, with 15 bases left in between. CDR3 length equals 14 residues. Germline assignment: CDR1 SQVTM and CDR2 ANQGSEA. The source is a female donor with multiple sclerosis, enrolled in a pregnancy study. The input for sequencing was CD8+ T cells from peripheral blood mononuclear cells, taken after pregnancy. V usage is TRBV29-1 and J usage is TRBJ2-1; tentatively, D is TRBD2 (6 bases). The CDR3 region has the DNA TGCAGCGTTGGAAGAGCGGAGGGGAACAATGAGCAGTTCTTC. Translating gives CSVGRAEGNNEQFF.